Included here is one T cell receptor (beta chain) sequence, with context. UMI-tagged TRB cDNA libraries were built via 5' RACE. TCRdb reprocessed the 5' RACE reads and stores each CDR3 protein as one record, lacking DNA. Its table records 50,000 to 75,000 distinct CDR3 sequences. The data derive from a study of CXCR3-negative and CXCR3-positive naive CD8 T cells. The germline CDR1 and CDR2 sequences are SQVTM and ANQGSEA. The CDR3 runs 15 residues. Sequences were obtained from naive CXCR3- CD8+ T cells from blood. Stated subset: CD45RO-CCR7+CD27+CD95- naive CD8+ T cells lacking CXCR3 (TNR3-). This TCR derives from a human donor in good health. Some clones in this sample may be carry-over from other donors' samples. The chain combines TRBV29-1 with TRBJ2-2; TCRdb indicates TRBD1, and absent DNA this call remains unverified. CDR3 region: CSVEGGTGYAGELFF.